The 5 T cell receptor beta chains below come from one sample, sequenced in a study of T-cell memory formation after mild COVID-19. TCRdb ran MiXCR on the 5' RACE reads and lists one entry per CDR3 protein. The data contain 190,000 or so distinct CDR3 sequences, about a fifth of them seen just once; the ten biggest clones take up roughly 23%. Sample: PBMCs or a T cell subset sorted from them (not recorded which). Every receptor here comes from an adult woman who had mild COVID-19 (a few samples of this study predate the infection). Cell type and time point are not known.

This clonotype was counted only a few times. The chain is built from TRBV14 and TRBJ2-6, with 9 bases fitting TRBD2. With V trimmed by 0 bases and J by 2 bases, 14 bases remained unmatched. Germline V gives CDR1 SGHDN, CDR2 FVKESK. This CDR3 is 21 amino acids long. The CDR3 here is CASSQEGTLASGTPGANVLTF. The DNA of the CDR3 is TGTGCCAGCAGCCAAGAGGGGACACTGGCTAGCGGGACGCCTGGGGCCAACGTCCTGACTTTC.

This clonotype appeared a few times. This chain connects TRBV7-3 to TRBJ2-2; D gene uncertain. This CDR3 has 13 residues. Trimming cost V 3 bases and J 5 bases, with 7 bases left between them. CDR1 SGHTA and CDR2 FQGTGA come from the germline V gene. The CDR3 DNA reads TGTGCCAGCAGCTTTGGGGTGACCGGGGAGCTGTTTTTT. This codes for CASSFGVTGELFF.

The chain carries TRBV12-3 or TRBV12-4 and TRBJ2-5; D is unresolved. The V gene lost 3 bases and the J gene lost 4 bases, with 12 bases spanning the gap. The CDR3 is made up of 14 amino acids. The CDR3 DNA reads as TGTGCCAGCAGTTTTGTCTTCCCTGGAGAGACCCAGTACTTC. It is translated as CASSFVFPGETQYF.

V usage is TRBV7-9 and J usage is TRBJ2-7, with 7 positions matching TRBD1. V lost 5 bases to trimming and J lost 2 bases; unmatched junction nucleotides: 6. Germline values: CDR1 SEHNR, CDR2 FQNEAQ (reference sequence). This CDR3 comprises 14 residues. The CDR3 sequence is CASSLTGVTYEQYF. Written as DNA, the CDR3 is TGTGCCAGCAGCCTTACAGGGGTGACCTACGAGCAGTACTTC.

The chain uses TRBV9 and TRBJ1-6; TRBD1 aligns across 11 bases. With V trimmed by 7 bases and J by 8 bases, 5 bases remained unmatched. The CDR3 spans 14 residues. Germline assignment: CDR1 SGDLS and CDR2 YYNGEE. The CDR3 protein is CASGGQGAYSPLHF. CDR3 sequence (DNA): TGTGCCAGCGGCGGACAGGGGGCTTATTCACCCCTCCACTTT. The full variable domain, rest sourced from reference TRBV9 and TRBJ1-6, is DSGVTQTPKHLITATGQRVTLRCSPRSGDLSVYWYQQSLDQGLQFLIQYYNGEERAKGNILERFSAQQFPDLHSELNLSSLELGDSALYFCASGGQGAYSPLHFGNGTRLTVT.